This entry describes one TCR beta chain. No antigen is known for it. This entry belongs to a study of T cells in localized non-small cell lung cancer. Overall study results and limits: Adjacent lung exhibited a median of about 50 among the 100 most abundant tumor clones. There was higher T cell clonality in uninvolved adjacent lung than in tumor, and it was highest there.

Libraries were prepared by immunoSEQ multiplex PCR; TCRdb keeps only in-frame clonotypes and omits some of them. Of roughly 48,000 clones listed, 60% to 85% are singletons. The CDR3 spans 13 residues. V dropped 7 bases and J dropped 0 bases, with 9 bases sitting between them. Germline V gene sequence: CDR1 SNHLY, CDR2 FYNNEI. Sequencing was performed on peripheral blood, taken before any cancer treatment. The chain carries TRBV2 and TRBJ1-1; the D is unclear. This TCR came from a man aged 40-75 years with stage I squamous cell lung carcinoma. The CDR3: CASKTYMNTEAFF. The CDR3 DNA is TGTGCCAGCAAAACTTACATGAACACTGAAGCTTTCTTT.